This T cell receptor (beta chain) was recovered during a study of OX40 agonist ivuxolimab in advanced cancers. At the level of the study: As their treatment, patients were administered ivuxolimab, an agonistic anti-OX40 (CD134) antibody. General study findings and limits: Individuals who were partial responders at 0.1-3.0 mg/kg had clonal expansion that ranked among the lowest.

The protocol was immunoSEQ multiplex PCR, while the TCRdb copy is restricted to in-frame clones and leaves out a portion. The table has approximately 60,000 clones, around 87% seen once; the top ten hold about 5.1%. Germline values: CDR1 SEHNR, CDR2 FQNEAQ (reference sequence). V shed 3 bases and J 4 bases; nucleotides not matched to a gene: 5. CDR3 length: 14 amino acids. As regards this clone: No antigen is known for it.

The chain is built from TRBV7-9 and TRBJ1-1, with 7 bases identical to TRBD1. This TCR derives from an adult with an advanced solid tumor such as melanoma, head and neck, liver or kidney cancer. This specimen consisted of CD4+ or CD8+ T cells sorted from blood, obtained in a trial of the OX40 agonist ivuxolimab. This chain's CDR3 is CASSFTGAGTEAFF. The DNA of the CDR3 is TGTGCCAGCAGCTTCACAGGGGCCGGCACTGAAGCTTTCTTT.